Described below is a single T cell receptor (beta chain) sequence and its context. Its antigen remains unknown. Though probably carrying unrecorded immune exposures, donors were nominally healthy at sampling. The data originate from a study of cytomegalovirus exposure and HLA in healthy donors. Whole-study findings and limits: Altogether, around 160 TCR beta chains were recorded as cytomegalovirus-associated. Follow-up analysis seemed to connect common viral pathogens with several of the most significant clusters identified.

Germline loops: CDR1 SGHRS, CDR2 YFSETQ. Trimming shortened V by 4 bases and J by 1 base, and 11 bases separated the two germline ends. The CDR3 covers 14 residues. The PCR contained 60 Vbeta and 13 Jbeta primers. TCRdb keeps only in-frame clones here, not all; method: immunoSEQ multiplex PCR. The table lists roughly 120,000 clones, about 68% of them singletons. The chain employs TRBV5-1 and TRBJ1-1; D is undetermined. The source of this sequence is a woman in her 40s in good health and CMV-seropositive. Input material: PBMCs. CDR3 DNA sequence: TGCGCCAGCAGCCCCTTAACGGGGAACACTGAAGCTTTCTTT. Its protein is CASSPLTGNTEAFF. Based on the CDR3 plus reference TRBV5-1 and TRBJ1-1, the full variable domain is KAGVTQTPRYLIKTRGQQVTLSCSPISGHRSVSWYQQTPGQGLQFLFEYFSETQRNKGNFPGRFSGRQFSNSRSEMNVSTLELGDSALYLCASSPLTGNTEAFFGQGTRLTVV.